This record concerns one T cell receptor beta chain sequence. The antigen remains unidentified. TCRdb redid the calling of the 5' RACE reads with MiXCR, one entry per CDR3 protein. Of 470,000 or so distinct CDR3 sequences detected, roughly 20% appear once; the ten largest clones hold 9% to 15%. The sample originates from a study of T-cell memory formation after mild COVID-19. Findings of the study overall: Several responding clones turned up in pre-infection memory, indicating that cross-reactive memory may have taken part. For second-wave clones that peaked at day 37, SARS-CoV-2 specificity went unverified. Clones that contracted from day 15 to 85 were balanced CD4/CD8, while later expanders leaned CD4+.

V was trimmed by 5 bases and J by 1 base, leaving 8 bases between them. The CDR3 is 12 amino acids. Germline V gene lookup returns CDR1 DFQATT and CDR2 SNEGSKA (reference sequence). Sequences were obtained from PBMCs or a T cell subset sorted from them (not recorded which). The V call is TRBV20-1, the J call TRBJ1-1; D ambiguous. The receptor was derived from an adult woman who had mild COVID-19 (a few samples of this study predate the infection). Cell type and time point are not known. CDR3 bases: TGCAGTGCTGAGGCGGAGAACACTGAAGCTTTCTTT. Its translation: CSAEAENTEAFF.